This entry lists 29 T cell receptor beta chains sequenced from one sample in a study of T cell responses to AZD1222 COVID-19 vaccine (dated by TCRdb to the early 2020s). Libraries were built with the immunoSEQ multiplex PCR assay. TCRdb holds this immuneACCESS table with in-frame rearrangements only. Some clones are missing; in checked studies, unresolved V genes explain under half, and the rest has no known cause. This sample gives about 130,000 clones in total; around 92% of them show up just once. Approximately 2% of the sample is in the top ten clones. The time point label corresponds to: baseline before first vaccination. Sample: peripheral blood, taken on day 0 of AZD1222 vaccination. Receptor source: an adult in good health.

This chain joins TRBV5-1 and TRBJ2-2; D is possibly TRBD2 (5 bases). The ends were cut back, 2 bases at V and 3 bases at J, with 11 bases in the middle. The CDR3 is 15 amino acids. Germline CDR1 and CDR2: SGHRS and YFSETQ. This chain's CDR3 is CASSFRAGHTGELFF. The CDR3 DNA reads as TGCGCCAGCAGCTTTCGGGCGGGCCACACCGGGGAGCTGTTTTTT.

J is TRBJ2-3 and V is TRBV5-4; TRBD1 matches 11 bases. This CDR3 spans 15 amino acids. Germline values: CDR1 SGHNT, CDR2 YYREEE (reference sequence). Losses at the gene ends were 5 bases for V and 5 bases for J; bases not matched to a gene: 7. CDR3 nucleotide sequence: TGTGCCAGCAGGGTTTATGGGACAGGGGGAGATACGCAGTATTTT. Amino acids: CASRVYGTGGDTQYF.

The V and J genes are TRBV27 and TRBJ2-2; D not resolved. The V gene's germline CDR1 is MNHEY and CDR2 SMNVEV (reference sequence). CDR3 length: 17 residues. V was clipped by 0 bases and J by 0 bases, with 11 bases between them. The CDR3 DNA sequence: TGTGCCAGCAGTTTATCGAAAGGGCTTACGAACACCGGGGAGCTGTTTTTT. Amino acid sequence: CASSLSKGLTNTGELFF.

V gene TRBV6-5 combines with J gene TRBJ1-2; possibly TRBD1 for D (6 bases). Germline V gives CDR1 MNHEY, CDR2 SVGAGI. The CDR3 has 13 residues. V shed 6 bases and J shed 3 bases, with 11 bases lying between them. The CDR3 DNA reads as TGTGCCAGCAGGTCACAGGGCTACTATGGCTACACCTTC. Protein: CASRSQGYYGYTF.

This clone occurred once. V usage is TRBV5-1 and J usage is TRBJ1-2; D might be TRBD1 (5 bases). Between the trimmed V and J ends, which lost 0 bases and 6 bases, there was a span of 6 bases. CDR1 is SGHRS, CDR2 YFSETQ, per germline. The CDR3 is 12 residues long. The CDR3 loop is CASSLEGDGYTF. The CDR3 region has the DNA TGCGCCAGCAGCTTGGAAGGGGATGGCTACACCTTC.

This chain connects TRBV18 to TRBJ1-1, with TRBD1 identical over 7 bases. The CDR3 runs 15 residues. The junction had 5 bases not matched to a gene; V was cut back by 4 bases and J by 0 bases. CDR1 is KGHSH and CDR2 is LQKENI in the germline V gene. Written as DNA, the CDR3 is TGTGCCAGCTCACTCGGACAGGCTATGAACACTGAAGCTTTCTTT. This sequence encodes CASSLGQAMNTEAFF.

The gene calls are TRBV6-5 and TRBJ2-7; possible D gene TRBD1, 6 bases. The CDR3 has 15 residues. The germline gives CDR1 MNHEY, CDR2 SVGAGI. With 6 bases removed from V and 9 bases from J, the gap between germline ends came to 24 bases. The CDR3 sequence is CASSQSTGTVSGQYF. CDR3 in DNA: TGTGCCAGCAGCCAGTCGACAGGAACCGTTTCTGGGCAGTACTTC.

V is TRBV6-6 and J is TRBJ2-7; TRBD1 agrees at 9 bases. Germline CDR1 reads MNHNY; CDR2 reads SVGAGI (reference sequence). The CDR3 runs 14 residues. Germline trimming cut 5 bases from V and 6 bases from J; bases unmatched to any gene: 8. The CDR3 region is CASSTQQGASEQYF. In nucleotides, the CDR3 is TGTGCCAGCAGTACACAACAGGGGGCTTCCGAGCAGTACTTC.

This rearrangement joins TRBV9 to TRBJ1-3; D is ambiguous. This CDR3 is 15 amino acids long. CDR1 and CDR2 (germline): SGDLS, YYNGEE. V lost 4 bases, J lost 0 bases, and 11 bases lay in between. CDR3 loop: CASSPGTFSGNTIYF. The DNA for the CDR3 is TGTGCCAGCAGCCCCGGCACCTTCTCTGGAAACACCATATATTTT.

The chain couples TRBV5-6 to TRBJ1-6; D remains ambiguous. V lost 4 bases and J lost 5, with 16 bases in between. Germline CDR1 and CDR2: SGHDT and YYEEEE. The CDR3 runs to 16 residues. CDR3 nucleotide sequence: TGTGCCAGCAGCCGTGGGTTGACCGCCGATAATTCACCCCTCCACTTT. Its translation is CASSRGLTADNSPLHF.

The chain is built from TRBV30 and TRBJ1-1, with 9 bases aligning to TRBD1. The V gene's germline CDR1 is GTSNPN and CDR2 SVGIG (reference sequence). This CDR3 is 13 amino acids long. Trimming at V came to 8 bases and at J to 6 bases, leaving 10 bases not matched to a gene. CDR3 DNA: TGTGCCGGAGACAGGGGGGGAGTTGCTGAAGCTTTCTTT. This codes for CAGDRGGVAEAFF.

The V call is TRBV4-3, the J call TRBJ1-6; D gene ambiguous. Germline V lookup: CDR1 LGHNA, CDR2 YSLEER. Trimming left V 4 bases short and J 7 bases short, with 20 bases between. The CDR3 is 17 residues long. CDR3 nucleotide sequence: TGCGCCAGCAGCCCTAGTAGGGCCCATAACTCCAATTCACCCCTCCACTTT. The encoded protein is CASSPSRAHNSNSPLHF.

V usage is TRBV5-1 and J usage is TRBJ2-3; weak D call: TRBD2 (5 bases). The CDR3 contains 16 residues. Germline V gene sequence: CDR1 SGHRS, CDR2 YFSETQ. Trimming stripped 0 bases from V and 3 bases from J, with 14 bases between. The CDR3 bases are TGCGCCAGCAGCTTGGGGGCCCTAGCAAGGACAGATACGCAGTATTTT. Translated: CASSLGALARTDTQYF.

The chain links TRBV18 to TRBJ2-1; 9 bases fit TRBD2. The germline V gene has CDR1 KGHSH and CDR2 LQKENI. V was clipped by 2 bases and J by 9 bases; unmatched bases: 11. The CDR3 extends over 16 amino acids. The CDR3 loop is CASSPRGTSYLSEQFF. The CDR3 DNA reads as TGTGCCAGCTCACCAAGGGGGACTAGCTATCTGAGTGAGCAGTTCTTC.

The chain has TRBV5-4 and TRBJ1-2; 7 nucleotides align to TRBD1. Unmatched junction bases numbered 10, after V lost 4 bases and J lost 4 bases. Per the germline V gene, CDR1 is SGHNT and CDR2 is YYREEE (reference sequence). The CDR3 runs to 15 residues. CDR3 DNA sequence: TGTGCCAGCAGCCTGAGGGACAGTCGGTTCTATGGCTACACCTTC. Translation: CASSLRDSRFYGYTF.

The genes are TRBV12-2 and TRBJ1-5; TRBD1, the table's D call, was not compared with the DNA. TRBV12-2 corresponds to a pseudogene. The length of the CDR3 is 15 residues. CDR3 nucleotide sequence: TGTGCAAGTCGCGGCGACAGACTTAGCAATCAGCCCCAGCATTTT. Its protein product is CASRGDRLSNQPQHF.

This chain joins TRBV28 and TRBJ2-7; possible D gene TRBD2, 6 bases. V gave up 4 bases and J gave up 3 bases, with 19 bases separating them. CDR3 length: 16 amino acids. CDR1 and CDR2 (germline): MDHEN, SYDVKM. CDR3 DNA sequence: TGTGCCAGCAGTTATCCCGGGGGACGGCTTAACTACGAGCAGTACTTC. Translating it yields CASSYPGGRLNYEQYF.

DNA of the CDR3: TGTGCCAGCTCACCACAGGGCTCCGAGCAGCCCCAGCATTTT. Amino acids: CASSPQGSEQPQHF. The chain uses TRBV18 and TRBJ1-5; no clear D. Germline V gene data show CDR1 as KGHSH and CDR2 as LQKENI. With 1 base removed from V and 7 bases from J, the gap between germline ends came to 11 bases. There are 14 residues in the CDR3.

The chain uses TRBV27 and TRBJ1-3, with D uncertain. Trimming cost V 6 bases and J 0 bases, with 9 bases left between them. In germline, CDR1 is MNHEY, CDR2 SMNVEV (reference sequence). The CDR3 is made up of 14 amino acids. The CDR3 reads CASSPLPSGNTIYF. CDR3 bases: TGTGCCAGCAGCCCCTTACCCTCTGGAAACACCATATATTTT.

The CDR3 protein is CASLGDPSTDTQYF. The CDR3 coding sequence is TGCGCCAGCCTTGGGGACCCCAGCACAGATACGCAGTATTTT. The chain links TRBV5-1 to TRBJ2-3; TRBD1 or TRBD2 may be the D gene (5 bases each). The CDR3 has 14 residues. The V end was cut by 7 bases, the J end by 0 bases, with 12 bases between. Per germline, CDR1 SGHRS and CDR2 YFSETQ.

The table lists this clone with a count of one. This chain uses TRBV18 with TRBJ2-7, with 7 bases matching TRBD1. The trim removed 5 bases at V and 3 bases at J, leaving 1 base unmatched. Germline V gene lookup returns CDR1 KGHSH and CDR2 LQKENI. The CDR3 is 12 residues long. CDR3 loop: CASSAGGYEQYF. The DNA of the CDR3 is TGTGCCAGCTCAGCAGGGGGCTACGAGCAGTACTTC.

The CDR3 sequence is CASSSPGQGGTEAFF. The CDR3 region has the DNA TGTGCCAGCAGCTCCCCAGGACAGGGAGGCACTGAAGCTTTCTTT. The gene calls are TRBV7-9 and TRBJ1-1; 8 bases fit TRBD1. The CDR3 runs 15 residues. J lost 4 bases, V lost 4 bases, and 8 bases had no gene match. Germline lookup yields CDR1 SEHNR and CDR2 FQNEAQ (reference sequence). Full variable domain (missing parts from reference TRBV7-9 and TRBJ1-1): DTGVSQNPRHKITKRGQNVTFRCDPISEHNRLYWYRQTLGQGPEFLTYFQNEAQLEKSRLLSDRFSAERPKGSFSTLEIQRTEQGDSAMYLCASSSPGQGGTEAFFGQGTRLTVV.

J is TRBJ2-7 and V is TRBV12-3 or TRBV12-4, with TRBD2 as a possible D gene (5 bases). Trimming removed 6 bases at V and 6 bases at J, with 12 bases between. The CDR3 runs 12 residues. The CDR3 bases are TGTGCCAGCAGGGGGAGCTTCGGCGAGCAGTACTTC. Protein sequence: CASRGSFGEQYF.

This clone showed up just once. The chain recombines TRBV12-3 or TRBV12-4 with TRBJ1-2; 7 nucleotides align to TRBD1. Trimming took 4 bases from V and 4 from J; bases not matched to a gene: 3. There are 13 residues in the CDR3. CDR3 sequence reads: CASSSDRAYGYTF. The CDR3 DNA follows: TGTGCCAGCAGTTCCGACAGGGCCTATGGCTACACCTTC.

J is TRBJ1-2 and V is TRBV19, with 7 bases aligning to TRBD1. The length of the CDR3 is 14 residues. Germline V gives CDR1 LNHDA, CDR2 SQIVND (reference sequence). The V segment lost 4 bases and the J segment 4 bases; nucleotides outside the gene matches: 6. The CDR3 DNA reads as TGTGCCAGTAGTAGAGGGACAGCCTCCTATGGCTACACCTTC. Translating gives CASSRGTASYGYTF.

CDR3 residues: CASSAVRRDQPQHF. DNA for the CDR3: TGTGCCAGCAGCGCCGTGAGGAGGGATCAGCCCCAGCATTTT. The V gene is TRBV2, the J gene TRBJ1-5; no clear D gene. Trimming took 6 bases from V and 5 from J, leaving 14 bases between them. The CDR3 totals 14 residues. Looked up from germline, CDR1 is SNHLY and CDR2 is FYNNEI.

The chain recombines TRBV5-1 with TRBJ2-3; D is possibly TRBD2 (7 bases). This CDR3 is 16 amino acids long. Trimming stripped 4 bases from V and 7 bases from J, with 22 bases between. Germline CDR1 is SGHRS and CDR2 is YFSETQ. The CDR3 nucleotides read TGCGCCAGCAGCCGGGGGGACAACCCTACGGCTAATACGCAGTATTTT. Translating it yields CASSRGDNPTANTQYF.

The J gene is TRBJ1-5, the V gene TRBV19; TRBD1 matches at 7 bases. This CDR3 is built from 15 residues. V dropped 6 bases and J dropped 6; count of bases not matched to a gene: 11. CDR1 LNHDA and CDR2 SQIVND come from the germline V gene (reference sequence). The CDR3 sequence is CASRVPGQRIQPQHF. CDR3 nucleotides: TGTGCCAGTAGAGTTCCGGGACAGAGAATTCAGCCCCAGCATTTT.

The chain couples TRBV6-5 to TRBJ1-2; D ambiguous. Trimming removed 2 bases from V and 4 bases from J, with 8 bases in between. Germline-derived CDR1 and CDR2 are MNHEY and SVGAGI. The length of the CDR3 is 13 residues. Here the CDR3 reads CASSYPGRYGYTF. The CDR3 DNA sequence: TGTGCCAGCAGTTACCCCGGCCGCTATGGCTACACCTTC.